Listed below are T cell receptor beta chains from one sample, sequenced in a study of PD-1 blockade in classical Hodgkin lymphoma. TCRdb's copy holds only in-frame clones and misses some; the assay was immunoSEQ multiplex PCR. The profile shows more than 90,000 clones, approximately 90% of them singletons. The specimen was peripheral blood mononuclear cells (PBMCs), collected before the second cycle of nivolumab. Receptor source: a human donor with classical Hodgkin lymphoma. Each CDR3 is given without its conserved first and last residue. Each record gives: V gene, J gene, CDR3 protein.

TRBV7-2,TRBJ2-3,ASSWTSGGLGGTQY
TRBV5-1,TRBJ2-5,ASSSRNSGGKTQY
TRBV19,TRBJ2-2,ASSIWGRGAGELF
TRBV5-8,TRBJ2-3,ASSRLSGATDTQY
TRBV6-1,TRBJ2-3,ASKGLVATDTQY
TRBV30,TRBJ2-7,AWSISSYEQY
TRBV7-9,TRBJ1-5,ASSLQAQPQH
TRBV2,TRBJ2-3,ASSASGSRDTQY
TRBV5-1,TRBJ1-2,ASSWGPRQGGDYGYT
TRBV2,TRBJ1-4,ASLQGQGVSTNEKLF
TRBV19,TRBJ1-1,ASSRRERTEAF
TRBV18,TRBJ1-2,ASSPTRNYGYT
TRBV11-2,TRBJ1-2,ASSHRGDYGYT
TRBV4-2,TRBJ1-5,ASSSVGPNQPQH
TRBV5-1,TRBJ2-5,ASSFRGVETQY
TRBV4-2,TRBJ1-1,ASSQDRIEAF
TRBV11-3,TRBJ1-2,ASSLSGDSELYGYT
TRBV9,TRBJ2-1,ASSLRTSGDHYLKEQF
TRBV7-9,TRBJ1-3,ASSLRGSGNTIY
TRBV7-6,TRBJ2-1,ASSRGLAGALNEQF
TRBV19,TRBJ2-2,ASSLTGFPGELF
TRBV1,TRBJ2-7,TSSLLTDGTYEQY
TRBV7-2,TRBJ1-6,ASSPRGISPLH
TRBV2,TRBJ1-5,ASSEGGYKQPQH
TRBV6-4,TRBJ2-6,ASTYPKGPSGANVLT
TRBV7-2,TRBJ1-5,ASSLVETGTSHQPQH
TRBV15,TRBJ2-1,ATGLAGGSYNEQF
TRBV19,TRBJ2-7,ASSRIGTGVYEQY
TRBV2,TRBJ1-2,AIGGAAASYGYT
TRBV6-6,TRBJ1-2,ASSTDRDYGYT
TRBV11-3,TRBJ1-1,ASSQTVNTEAF
TRBV5-4,TRBJ1-5,ASSLDRERNQPQH
TRBV5-6,TRBJ2-1,ASSWQENEQF
TRBV9,TRBJ1-1,ASSVGASHHLNTEAF
TRBV28,TRBJ2-6,ASSYWASGANVLT
TRBV2,TRBJ2-1,ASSVNNEQF
TRBV6-6,TRBJ1-2,ASRPGQGLYGYT
TRBV7-8,TRBJ2-7,ASSPGTRGAHYEQY